A selection of T cell receptor beta chains follows, all from one sample in a study. TCRdb reanalysed the RT-PCR reads using MiXCR and keeps one entry per CDR3 protein. The sample has 550,000 to 750,000 distinct CDR3 sequences, 12% to 15% seen once. The sample comprised memory CD4+ T cells from blood. These receptors all stem from a female donor in good health, serving as a healthy control. CDR3s include the opening cysteine and the closing phenylalanine or tryptophan. Each record gives: D gene, V gene, J gene, clone size, CDR3 protein, CDR3 DNA. A D gene is named only where the DNA matches it firmly. Size values are once, few and many counts, or a class for expanded clones, and some rows have none.

>TRBD2|TRBV5-1|TRBJ2-3|-
CASSLVGTSSNTQYF
TGCGCCAGCAGCTTGGTGGGGACTAGCAGCAATACGCAGTATTTT
>-|TRBV28|TRBJ2-7|few
CASSLGRRSYEQYF
TGTGCCAGCAGTTTGGGCAGGCGCTCCTACGAGCAGTACTTC
>-|TRBV7-2|TRBJ1-2|many
CASSIQGYGYTF
TGTGCCAGCAGCATACAGGGATACGGCTACACCTTC
>-|TRBV7-9|TRBJ2-5|few
CASSLAGVRGTQYF
TGTGCCAGCAGCTTAGCGGGAGTAAGAGGGACCCAGTACTTC
>-|TRBV3-1|TRBJ1-5|-
CASSPGLGAQHF
TGTGCCAGCAGCCCTGGTCTCGGCGCCCAGCATTTT
>-|TRBV20-1|TRBJ2-3|many
CSAPRPPAQYF
TGCAGTGCGCCCCGCCCCCCGGCGCAGTATTTT
>TRBD1|TRBV10-3|TRBJ2-2|-
CAISERGGLNTGELFF
TGTGCCATCAGTGAGCGAGGGGGCTTGAACACCGGGGAGCTGTTTTTT
>-|TRBV7-2|TRBJ2-7|few
CASSLARDAHREHYF
TGTGCCAGCAGCTTAGCGCGGGATGCACATCGCGAGCACTACTTC
>-|TRBV5-1|TRBJ2-3|-
CASSQGTSTSTDTQYF
TGCGCCAGCAGCCAAGGGACTTCCACTAGCACAGATACGCAGTATTTT
>TRBD1|TRBV7-3|TRBJ1-5|-
CASSTGQGLQPQHF
TGTGCCAGCAGCACTGGACAGGGATTACAGCCCCAGCATTTT
>-|TRBV30|TRBJ1-1|-
CAGAPGSTTEAFF
TGTGCCGGGGCCCCGGGGTCTACCACTGAAGCTTTCTTT
>-|TRBV29-1|TRBJ2-1|few
CSVEGGEYNEQFF
TGCAGCGTTGAAGGGGGCGAGTACAATGAGCAGTTCTTC
>-|TRBV7-8|TRBJ2-7|-
CASGTQSEQYF
TGTGCCAGCGGGACCCAGAGCGAGCAGTACTTC
>TRBD1|TRBV20-1|TRBJ2-1|many
CSARDQGGRSYNEQFF
TGCAGTGCTAGAGATCAAGGGGGCCGCTCCTACAATGAGCAGTTCTTC
>TRBD2|TRBV27|TRBJ2-1|many
CASTRTSGKVQNEQFF
TGTGCCAGCACCCGGACTAGCGGGAAAGTACAGAATGAGCAGTTCTTC
>-|TRBV24-1|TRBJ2-1|many
CATSDPLGASYNEQFF
TGTGCCACCAGTGACCCACTAGGGGCGTCCTACAATGAGCAGTTCTTC
>TRBD1|TRBV20-1|TRBJ1-4|many
CSASNAGTDDEKLFF
TGCAGTGCTTCTAACGCCGGGACAGACGATGAAAAACTGTTTTTT
>-|TRBV3-1|TRBJ2-6|few
CASSTDGASSSGANVLTF
TGTGCCAGCAGCACCGATGGGGCCTCTAGCTCTGGGGCCAACGTCCTGACTTTC
>-|TRBV7-2|TRBJ2-1|many
CASSLIRRDGEQFF
TGTGCCAGCAGCTTAATTCGGCGCGACGGTGAGCAGTTCTTC
>-|TRBV7-9|TRBJ2-2|few
CASSLASGTTNTGELFF
TGTGCCAGCAGCTTAGCGTCAGGAACAACGAACACCGGGGAGCTGTTTTTT
>-|TRBV19|TRBJ1-5|few
CASSIRQLNQPQHF
TGTGCCAGTAGTATACGACAGCTCAATCAGCCCCAGCATTTT
>-|TRBV12-3/TRBV12-4|TRBJ2-3|many
CASSPPAGASPHYSTDTQYF
TGTGCCAGCAGTCCCCCAGCGGGTGCCTCGCCTCACTATAGCACAGATACGCAGTATTTT
>-|TRBV7-2|TRBJ2-7|many
CASSQTSYEQYF
TGTGCCAGCAGCCAAACATCCTACGAGCAGTACTTC
>TRBD2|TRBV29-1|TRBJ2-1|many
CSVETSPKNEQFF
TGCAGCGTTGAGACTAGCCCTAAGAATGAGCAGTTCTTC
>-|TRBV29-1|TRBJ1-1|few
CSVEGGGTEAFF
TGCAGCGTGGAGGGAGGGGGCACTGAAGCTTTCTTT
>-|TRBV20-1|TRBJ2-1|many
CSAGTPTSYNEQFF
TGCAGTGCTGGGACCCCGACATCCTACAATGAGCAGTTCTTC
>-|TRBV4-3|TRBJ2-1|-
CASSQDRVLYNEQFF
TGCGCCAGCAGCCAAGACCGGGTTCTCTACAATGAGCAGTTCTTC
>-|TRBV5-1|TRBJ2-5|-
CASSESFETQYF
TGCGCCAGCAGCGAAAGTTTCGAGACCCAGTACTTC
>-|TRBV9|TRBJ2-1|-
CASSARRGLGEEGYNEQFF
TGTGCCAGCAGCGCGAGGAGGGGCCTTGGTGAGGAGGGCTACAATGAGCAGTTCTTC
>TRBD2|TRBV30|TRBJ2-1|few
CAWILGAGDGEQFF
TGTGCCTGGATCCTAGGGGCGGGAGATGGCGAGCAGTTCTTC
>-|TRBV18|TRBJ2-5|-
CASSRSSRETQYF
TGTGCCAGCTCACGCTCCAGCCGAGAGACCCAGTACTTC
>-|TRBV4-1|TRBJ2-2|few
CASSLLPNTGELFF
TGCGCCAGCAGCCTCCTCCCTAACACCGGGGAGCTGTTTTTT
>-|TRBV2|TRBJ2-3|few
CASRDTLGDTQYF
TGTGCCAGCCGGGACACCCTGGGAGATACGCAGTATTTT
>-|TRBV7-2|TRBJ2-3|few
CASSLGPGSDTQYF
TGTGCCAGCAGCTTAGGCCCGGGATCAGATACGCAGTATTTT